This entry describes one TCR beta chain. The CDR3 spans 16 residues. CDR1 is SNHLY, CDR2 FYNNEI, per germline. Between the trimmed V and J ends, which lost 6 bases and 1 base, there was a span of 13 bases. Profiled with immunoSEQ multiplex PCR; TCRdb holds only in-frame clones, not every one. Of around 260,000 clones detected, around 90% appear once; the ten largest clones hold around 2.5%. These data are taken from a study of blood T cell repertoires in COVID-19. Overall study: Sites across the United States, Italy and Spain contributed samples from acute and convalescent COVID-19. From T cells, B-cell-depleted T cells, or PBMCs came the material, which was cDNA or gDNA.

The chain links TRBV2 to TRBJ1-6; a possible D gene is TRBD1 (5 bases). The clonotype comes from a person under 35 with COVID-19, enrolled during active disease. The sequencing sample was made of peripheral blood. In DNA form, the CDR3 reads TGTGCCAGCAGAGGGGTTCCACGTTCCTATAATTCACCCCTCCACTTT. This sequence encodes CASRGVPRSYNSPLHF. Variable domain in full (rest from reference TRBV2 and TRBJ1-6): EPEVTQTPSHQVTQMGQEVILRCVPISNHLYFYWYRQILGQKVEFLVSFYNNEISEKSEIFDDQFSVERPDGSNFTLKIRSTKLEDSAMYFCASRGVPRSYNSPLHFGNGTRLTVT.